This T cell receptor beta chain is drawn from a study of blood T cell repertoires in COVID-19. Sequenced by immunoSEQ multiplex PCR; TCRdb stores in-frame clones only, minus some. This sample has approximately 250,000 clones; about 89% occur once, and the top ten carry 4.1%. The CDR3 length is 14 residues. V was shortened by 6 bases and J by 0 bases, with 11 bases between the two germline ends. Per the germline V gene, CDR1 is SGHTA and CDR2 is FQGNSA. Sequencing was done on a sample of PBMCs or T cells enriched from blood (not recorded which). The TCR comes from a woman younger than 45 who had recovered from COVID-19. The genes are TRBV7-2 and TRBJ1-1; D perhaps matches TRBD1 (6 bases). CDR3 in amino acids: CASSPSGVNTEAFF. The CDR3 DNA is TGTGCCAGCAGTCCCTCAGGGGTGAACACTGAAGCTTTCTTT.